These 29 T cell receptor beta chains originate from one sample sequenced in a study of T cell repertoires in cytomegalovirus infection (dated by TCRdb to the late 2010s). Sequencing instrument: Illumina HiSeq 1500. TCRdb applied fastp at Q25 and MiXCR to the public reads, then kept only in-frame beta chains. Identical CDR3 proteins give one entry, which carries the most common genes and DNA. The sample table shows around 200,000 distinct CDR3 sequences, and roughly a sixth are seen once. The top ten hold 20% to 25% of the sample. Specimen: CD8+ T cells from PBMCs. The receptor source for this set is a human donor in good health (CMV status not recorded). Some clones in this sample may be carry-over from other donors' samples.

The rearrangement uses TRBV28 and TRBJ2-5, with TRBD2 as a possible D gene (5 bases). Between the trimmed V and J ends, which lost 3 bases and 8 bases, there was a span of 7 bases. The CDR3 covers 11 residues. CDR1 is MDHEN, CDR2 SYDVKM, per germline. CDR3 in amino acids: CASSFEGTQYF. The CDR3 bases are TGTGCCAGCAGTTTCGAGGGAACCCAGTACTTC.

CDR3 bases: TGCAGCGTTGAGGCTGGGGACAGGGGGACCTACAATGAGCAGTTCTTC. It specifies CSVEAGDRGTYNEQFF. The chain has TRBV29-1 and TRBJ2-1; 11 bases agree with TRBD1. This CDR3 has 16 residues. CDR1 is SQVTM and CDR2 is ANQGSEA in the germline V gene. Trimming removed 3 bases from V and 2 bases from J; junction bases left unmatched: 6.

V and J are TRBV6-2 or TRBV6-3 and TRBJ2-1, with TRBD2 identical over 7 bases. Trimming at V came to 4 bases and at J to 1 base, leaving 4 bases not matched to a gene. CDR1 is MNHEY, CDR2 SVGEGT, per germline. The CDR3 length is 15 residues. The CDR3 reads CASSSRRGSYNEQFF. CDR3 bases: TGTGCCAGCAGTTCCAGGCGGGGGTCCTACAATGAGCAGTTCTTC.

The chain joins TRBV10-3 to TRBJ1-2, with TRBD1 identical over 11 bases. The length of the CDR3 is 15 residues. Germline V lookup: CDR1 ENHRY, CDR2 SYGVKD. After removal of 4 bases from V and 6 bases from J, the junction contained 7 bases not matched to a gene. CDR3 residues: CAISGSGQGEDGYTF. DNA for the CDR3: TGTGCCATCAGTGGGTCGGGACAGGGGGAGGATGGCTACACCTTC.

This clonotype was recorded a few times. The chain joins TRBV14 to TRBJ2-3; 9 bases align to TRBD2. The germline V gene has CDR1 SGHDN and CDR2 FVKESK. The CDR3 is 17 residues long. V lost 3 bases and J lost 3; bases outside the gene matches: 10. Written as DNA, the CDR3 is TGTGCCAGCAGCCAGAGCGGGGGGCTCCTCCTGACAGATACGCAGTATTTT. Its protein is CASSQSGGLLLTDTQYF.

There are a few counts of this clonotype. V is TRBV7-9 and J is TRBJ2-7; either TRBD1 or TRBD2 may fit D (5 bases each). Germline CDR1 reads SEHNR; CDR2 reads FQNEAQ (reference sequence). This CDR3 contains 15 residues. Trimming took off 1 base at V and 2 bases at J, with 12 bases between the two ends. The chain's CDR3 is CASSLDRDGPYEQYF. The CDR3 coding sequence is TGTGCCAGCAGCTTAGACCGGGACGGACCCTACGAGCAGTACTTC.

In this sample, this clonotype turned up a few times. The chain employs TRBV9 and TRBJ2-2; D is possibly TRBD1 (5 bases). This CDR3 is built from 15 residues. V lost 4 bases and J lost 3, with 13 bases in between. CDR1 is SGDLS, CDR2 YYNGEE, per germline. The CDR3 loop is CASSLIDSYTGELFF. CDR3 bases: TGTGCCAGCAGCCTCATAGACAGCTACACCGGGGAGCTGTTTTTT.

This clonotype appeared a few times. This chain links TRBV6-4 with TRBJ2-1; D uncertain. This CDR3 is 15 amino acids long. Germline V gene lookup returns CDR1 MRHNA and CDR2 SNTAGT. V lost 4 bases to trimming and J lost 0 bases, with 10 bases between them. CDR3 protein: CASSGTKSSYNEQFF. In nucleotides, the CDR3 is TGTGCCAGCAGTGGAACCAAGAGCTCCTACAATGAGCAGTTCTTC.

This sequence joins TRBV7-2 and TRBJ2-1; 10 nucleotides agree with TRBD1. The CDR3 runs to 15 residues. From germline, CDR1 is SGHTA and CDR2 FQGNSA. Trimming removed 5 bases from V and 9 bases from J; junction bases left unmatched: 10. CDR3 protein: CASSPTGGEWIEQFF. CDR3 DNA sequence: TGTGCCAGCAGCCCGACAGGGGGCGAGTGGATTGAGCAGTTCTTC. Full variable domain (rest looked up from reference TRBV7-2 and TRBJ2-1): GAGVSQSPSNKVTEKGKDVELRCDPISGHTALYWYRQSLGQGLEFLIYFQGNSAPDKSGLPSDRFSAERTGGSVSTLTIQRTQQEDSAVYLCASSPTGGEWIEQFFGPGTRLTVL.

The V call is TRBV11-2, the J call TRBJ2-5, with D perhaps TRBD1 (5 bases). CDR1 and CDR2 from the germline V gene are SGHAT and FQNNGV. V gave up 1 base and J gave up 1 base, with 10 bases separating them. The CDR3 is made up of 15 amino acids. For the CDR3, the DNA is TGTGCCAGCAGCTTAGCAGGGTACCTCCAAGAGACCCAGTACTTC. Protein sequence: CASSLAGYLQETQYF.

In its sample, this clonotype was seen many times. This chain uses TRBV7-2 with TRBJ2-5; D might be TRBD1 or TRBD2, each matching 5 bases. Looked up from germline, CDR1 is SGHTA and CDR2 is FQGNSA. The CDR3 spans 15 residues. The V gene lost 3 bases and the J gene lost 5 bases, with 16 bases spanning the gap. CDR3 loop: CASSFNKGSGETQYF. The CDR3 DNA follows: TGTGCCAGCAGCTTTAATAAGGGGAGTGGGGAGACCCAGTACTTC. Drawing the rest from reference TRBV7-2 and TRBJ2-5, the complete variable domain is GAGVSQSPSNKVTEKGKDVELRCDPISGHTALYWYRQSLGQGLEFLIYFQGNSAPDKSGLPSDRFSAERTGGSVSTLTIQRTQQEDSAVYLCASSFNKGSGETQYFGPGTRLLVL.

This clonotype appeared many times. CDR3 sequence: CASRTGPRPSEQYF. CDR3 DNA: TGTGCCAGCAGGACCGGGCCCCGTCCCTCCGAGCAGTACTTC. This chain links TRBV28 with TRBJ2-7; D call uncertain. Trimming stripped 6 bases from V and 6 bases from J, with 18 bases between. Looked up from germline, CDR1 is MDHEN and CDR2 is SYDVKM. The CDR3 runs to 14 residues.

The chain uses TRBV11-2 and TRBJ2-5, with D possibly matching TRBD1 (6 bases). V was trimmed by 4 bases and J by 5 bases, leaving 11 bases between them. The CDR3 has 13 residues. Germline CDR1 is SGHAT and CDR2 is FQNNGV. Here the CDR3 reads CASSSAGAETQYF. The CDR3 region has the DNA TGTGCCAGCAGCTCCGCAGGGGCCGAGACCCAGTACTTC.

This clonotype was counted between two and nine times. This rearrangement joins TRBV7-3 to TRBJ2-7, with 11 nucleotides matching TRBD1. The CDR3 extends over 17 amino acids. Germline V gene lookup returns CDR1 SGHTA and CDR2 FQGTGA. With 0 bases clipped from V and 3 bases from J, the junction kept 7 bases outside the gene matches. The CDR3 DNA reads as TGTGCCAGCAGCTTAACCCTCCCCGGGACAGGGGGCTACGAGCAGTACTTC. This codes for CASSLTLPGTGGYEQYF. The variable domain in full, with the rest retrieved from reference TRBV7-3 and TRBJ2-7, is GAGVSQTPSNKVTEKGKYVELRCDPISGHTALYWYRQSLGQGPEFLIYFQGTGAADDSGLPNDRFFAVRPEGSVSTLKIQRTERGDSAVYLCASSLTLPGTGGYEQYFGPGTRLTVT.

The CDR3 sequence is CASSLSGTRPAVDTQYF. The DNA for the CDR3 is TGTGCCAGCAGCTTAAGTGGGACTAGACCCGCCGTAGATACGCAGTATTTT. The chain links TRBV7-8 to TRBJ2-3; 8 nucleotides line up with TRBD2. From germline, CDR1 is SGHVS and CDR2 FQNEAQ. Trimming cost V 2 bases and J 5 bases; bases outside gene matches: 12. CDR3 length: 17 amino acids.

The chain uses TRBV6-5 and TRBJ1-2; TRBD1 matches 8 bases. V was pared by 2 bases and J by 4 bases, with 12 bases of the junction left unmatched. CDR1 and CDR2 from the germline V gene are MNHEY and SVGAGI. This CDR3 is 17 amino acids long. The CDR3 nucleotides are TGTGCCAGCAGTTACGCCTCCAGGACAGGGACGATCTATGGCTACACCTTC. This translates into CASSYASRTGTIYGYTF.

This rearrangement joins TRBV10-3 to TRBJ2-1; 7 bases agree with TRBD1. Germline V lookup: CDR1 ENHRY, CDR2 SYGVKD. V lost 6 bases and J lost 0; bases outside the gene matches: 2. The CDR3 loop spans 14 amino acids. The CDR3: CAISQGDSYNEQFF. As DNA, the CDR3 is TGTGCCATCAGCCAGGGGGACTCCTACAATGAGCAGTTCTTC.

This clonotype was seen only a few times. The genes are TRBV7-6 and TRBJ2-1; the D is unclear. The germline V gene encodes CDR1 SGHVS and CDR2 FNYEAQ. This CDR3 contains 16 residues. The germline V and J ends were trimmed by 1 base and 0 bases, with 10 bases remaining between them. The CDR3 DNA reads TGTGCCAGCAGCTTAGGGGTGGCCGGCTCCTACAATGAGCAGTTCTTC. Translating gives CASSLGVAGSYNEQFF.

This clonotype came up a few times. V usage is TRBV7-2 and J usage is TRBJ2-7; a weak D match, TRBD2 (6 bases). CDR1 SGHTA and CDR2 FQGNSA come from the germline V gene. Deletions cut 5 bases from V and 0 bases from J, with 17 bases between. The CDR3 covers 16 residues. DNA for the CDR3: TGTGCCAGCAGCCGCCCCGAGGAGGGAGTCTCCTACGAGCAGTACTTC. This gives the protein CASSRPEEGVSYEQYF.

V usage is TRBV7-6 and J usage is TRBJ2-7; D call uncertain. V was cut by 3 bases and J by 2 bases, with 5 bases left in between. This CDR3 region has 12 residues. Germline V CDR1 and CDR2: SGHVS, FNYEAQ. The CDR3 region is CASSLVTYEQYF. The DNA of the CDR3 is TGTGCCAGCAGCTTGGTAACCTACGAGCAGTACTTC.

This clonotype was recorded a few times. The CDR3 loop reads CASSLKETGDAGELFF. The CDR3 region has the DNA TGTGCCAGCAGTTTGAAGGAGACAGGGGATGCCGGGGAGCTGTTTTTT. The rearrangement uses TRBV28 and TRBJ2-2, with TRBD1 matching over 8 bases. Germline CDR1 MDHEN, CDR2 SYDVKM. The V segment lost 3 bases and the J segment 6 bases; nucleotides outside the gene matches: 9. The CDR3 loop spans 16 amino acids. The full variable domain, completed using reference TRBV28 and TRBJ2-2, is DVKVTQSSRYLVKRTGEKVFLECVQDMDHENMFWYRQDPGLGLRLIYFSYDVKMKEKGDIPEGYSVSREKKERFSLILESASTNQTSMYLCASSLKETGDAGELFFGEGSRLTVL.

This clonotype has just a few counts. V usage is TRBV27 and J usage is TRBJ2-1, with no clear D. The CDR3 length is 13 residues. Germline CDR1 MNHEY, CDR2 SMNVEV (reference sequence). Trimming stripped 2 bases from V and 10 bases from J, with 12 bases between. Here the CDR3 DNA reads TGTGCCAGCAGTTTACCCGACACACGCGAGCAGTTCTTC. Protein product: CASSLPDTREQFF.

There are a few counts of this clonotype. The rearrangement uses TRBV6-1 and TRBJ2-2; tentatively, D is TRBD1 (7 bases). Germline-derived CDR1 and CDR2 are MNHNS and SASEGT. This CDR3 region has 14 residues. The ends were cut back, 5 bases at V and 7 bases at J, with 14 bases in the middle. CDR3 in amino acids: CASSRQGEDGELFF. The CDR3, as DNA: TGTGCCAGCAGTCGCCAGGGGGAGGACGGGGAGCTGTTTTTT.

The rearrangement joins TRBV6-5 to TRBJ1-2; TRBD1 agrees at 7 bases. This CDR3 is built from 17 residues. The germline V gene encodes CDR1 MNHEY and CDR2 SVGAGI. J lost 0 bases, V lost 8 bases, and 15 bases had no gene match. The CDR3 sequence: CASAEQGSRFSNYGYTF. CDR3 nucleotides: TGTGCCAGCGCAGAACAGGGGTCGAGATTCTCTAACTATGGCTACACCTTC.

This sequence joins TRBV7-9 and TRBJ2-1; TRBD1 aligns across 10 bases. Trimming at V came to 5 bases and at J to 7 bases, leaving 11 bases not matched to a gene. This CDR3 spans 16 amino acids. Germline CDR1 SEHNR, CDR2 FQNEAQ (reference sequence). In DNA form, the CDR3 reads TGTGCCAGCAGCGGTTGGGACAGGGGTGTATCAAATGAGCAGTTCTTC. Encoded protein: CASSGWDRGVSNEQFF.

This clonotype was counted a few times. The chain joins TRBV7-2 to TRBJ2-1; the match to TRBD2 covers 11 bases. CDR1 and CDR2 from the germline V gene are SGHTA and FQGNSA. V dropped 8 bases and J dropped 7; count of bases not matched to a gene: 7. The CDR3 is 14 residues long. CDR3: CASRLAGSQNEQFF. DNA of the CDR3: TGTGCCAGCCGACTAGCGGGAAGCCAAAATGAGCAGTTCTTC.

A few counts support this clonotype. The DNA for the CDR3 is TGTGCCAGCGATCAGGGTCCGCTCTACGAGCAGTACTTC. Translated, it gives CASDQGPLYEQYF. This chain joins TRBV6-2 or TRBV6-3 and TRBJ2-7, with D perhaps matching TRBD1 (5 bases). Germline lookup yields CDR1 MNHEY and CDR2 SVGEGT. CDR3 length: 13 amino acids. V was clipped by 8 bases and J by 3 bases, with 14 bases between them.

The gene calls are TRBV6-4 and TRBJ2-2; TRBD1 agrees at 10 bases. Germline assignment: CDR1 MRHNA and CDR2 SNTAGT. This CDR3 comprises 17 residues. The junction had 11 bases not matched to a gene; V was cut back by 7 bases and J by 3 bases. The CDR3 here is CASKLTSGTGDTGELFF. The CDR3 region has the DNA TGTGCCAGCAAACTAACGTCCGGGACAGGGGACACCGGGGAGCTGTTTTTT.

V is TRBV12-3 or TRBV12-4 and J is TRBJ2-7; D gene uncertain. There are 12 residues in the CDR3. Trimming pared 5 bases from V and 6 bases from J, leaving 11 bases between. The CDR3 DNA reads TGTGCCAGCAGTCCGGACGGGTCCGAGCAGTACTTC. Translating it yields CASSPDGSEQYF.